This TCR beta chain derives from a study of T cell responses to AZD1222 COVID-19 vaccine. Study findings and constraints: Along spike, vaccine-associated CD4 TCRs were found throughout, with dominance at 160-218 and 743-854. An increase in Spike-specific TCR breadth and depth was observed after two AZD1222 doses. Females outnumbered males among donors, who were mostly white British; clonal diversity was possibly underestimated. Nearly half of spike-specific TCRs reportedly go after variant regions that carry no mutations.

Germline V gene lookup returns CDR1 SGDLS and CDR2 YYNGEE. V lost 1 base and J lost 0, with 5 bases in between. The CDR3 is 15 amino acids. This table comes from immunoSEQ multiplex PCR, and its TCRdb copy is limited to in-frame clones, with some not included. Found here are more than 110,000 clones, about 93% of them singletons; the top ten hold over 8%. In regard to this clone: The antigen is not known.

This clonotype originated in an adult in good health. The input for sequencing was peripheral blood, taken on day 0 of AZD1222 vaccination. The rearrangement uses TRBV9 and TRBJ2-6; no definite D call. The CDR3 DNA reads TGTGCCAGCAGCGTATGGATCTCTGGGGCCAACGTCCTGACTTTC. Amino acids: CASSVWISGANVLTF.